Listed here is a single T cell receptor beta chain. Its antigen is still unknown. The data belong to a study of T cells after yellow fever vaccination. At the level of the study: It was SMART-Seq v4 Ultra Low Input that prepared the fractions with low cell numbers. Whole-study results and caveats: After the booster, 96% of CD4 and about nine tenths of CD8 primary-response clones were re-detected. Clonotypes shared by both compartments, CD4 and CD8, made up a small share. When the response was secondary, it was weaker but reached its peak faster, day 5 versus 15.

TCRdb reprocessed the 5' RACE reads via MiXCR and lists one record per CDR3 protein. The sample includes a few hundred thousand distinct CDR3 sequences, about 6.2% seen only once; the top ten take roughly 15%. CDR1 and CDR2 from the germline V gene are SEHNR and FQNEAQ (reference sequence). The V end was cut by 5 bases, the J end by 6 bases, with 11 bases between. CDR3 length equals 12 residues. The origin of this receptor is a man aged 25 to 40 who received the YFV17D yellow fever vaccine. This chain links TRBV7-9 with TRBJ2-7; D perhaps matches TRBD1 (5 bases). The material sequenced was PBMCs, taken 5 days after the yellow fever booster vaccination. The CDR3 region has the DNA TGTGCCAGCAGCCCCACAGGAAGCGAGCAGTACTTC. It codes for CASSPTGSEQYF.